These 2 T cell receptor beta chains were sequenced from one sample in a study of early T cells in non-severe SARS-CoV-2 infection (dated by TCRdb to the early 2020s). Receptor amplification or capture employed 5' RACE. The sequencing machine was a NextSeq 500. TCRdb reran the public reads through fastp at Q25 and MiXCR, keeping productive beta chains. Entries are consolidated by CDR3 protein sequence, retaining the most common genes and DNA. The sample data list tens of thousands of distinct CDR3 sequences, and approximately 14% of these were observed just once. The leading ten clones occupy about 4% of the sample. The source was whole blood, collected at baseline. The receptors were sampled from an adult who was a healthcare worker with PCR-confirmed SARS-CoV-2 infection or an uninfected control (not recorded which).

The J gene is TRBJ2-5, the V gene TRBV20-1, with 7 bases matching TRBD2. From germline, CDR1 is DFQATT and CDR2 SNEGSKA (reference sequence). The length of the CDR3 is 13 residues. Unmatched junction bases numbered 8, after V lost 6 bases and J lost 4 bases. For the CDR3, the DNA is TGCAGTGCCCTGCCAAGCGGGGTAGAGACCCAGTACTTC. It translates to CSALPSGVETQYF.

The J gene is TRBJ2-4, the V gene TRBV30, with unresolved D. The V and J ends lost 0 bases and 0 bases respectively, with 12 bases between them. Germline V CDR1 and CDR2: GTSNPN, SVGIG (reference sequence). This CDR3 has 16 residues. CDR3 bases: TGTGCCTGGAGTGTACGTAAAGATTTAGCCAAAAACATTCAGTACTTC. Amino acid sequence: CAWSVRKDLAKNIQYF. Looking up the rest from reference TRBV30 and TRBJ2-4 gives the full variable domain: SQTIHQWPATLVQPVGSPLSLECTVEGTSNPNLYWYRQAAGRGLQLLFYSVGIGQISSEVPQNLSASRPQDRQFILSSKKLLLSDSGFYLCAWSVRKDLAKNIQYFGAGTRLSVL.